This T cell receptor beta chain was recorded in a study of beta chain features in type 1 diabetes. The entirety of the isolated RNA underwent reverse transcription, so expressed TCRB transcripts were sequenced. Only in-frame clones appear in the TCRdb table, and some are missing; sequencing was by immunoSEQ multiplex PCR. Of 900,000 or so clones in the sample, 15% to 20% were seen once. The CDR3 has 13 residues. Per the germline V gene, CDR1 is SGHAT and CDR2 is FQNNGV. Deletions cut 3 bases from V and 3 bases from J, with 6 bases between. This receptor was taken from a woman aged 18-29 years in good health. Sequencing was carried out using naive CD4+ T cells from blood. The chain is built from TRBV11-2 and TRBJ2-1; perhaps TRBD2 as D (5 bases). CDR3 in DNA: TGTGCCAGCAGCTTGACTAACTACAATGAGCAGTTCTTC. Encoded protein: CASSLTNYNEQFF.